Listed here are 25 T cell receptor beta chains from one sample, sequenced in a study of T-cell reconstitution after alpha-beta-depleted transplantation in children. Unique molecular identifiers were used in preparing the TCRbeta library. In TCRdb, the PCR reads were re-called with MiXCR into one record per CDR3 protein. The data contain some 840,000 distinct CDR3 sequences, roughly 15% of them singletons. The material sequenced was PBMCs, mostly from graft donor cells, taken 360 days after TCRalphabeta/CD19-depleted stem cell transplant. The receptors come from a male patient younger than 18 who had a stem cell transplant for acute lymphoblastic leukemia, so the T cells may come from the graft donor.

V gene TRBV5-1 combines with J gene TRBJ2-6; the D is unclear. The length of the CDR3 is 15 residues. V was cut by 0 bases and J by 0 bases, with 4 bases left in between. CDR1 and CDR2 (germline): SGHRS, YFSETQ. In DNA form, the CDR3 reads TGCGCCAGCAGCTTGGAAACCTCTGGGGCCAACGTCCTGACTTTC. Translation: CASSLETSGANVLTF.

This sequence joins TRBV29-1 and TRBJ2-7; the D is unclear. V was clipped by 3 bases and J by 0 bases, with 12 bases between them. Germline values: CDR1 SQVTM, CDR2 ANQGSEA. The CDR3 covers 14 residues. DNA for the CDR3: TGCAGCGTTGAGGTCGCGGCGAGCTCCTACGAGCAGTACTTC. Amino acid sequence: CSVEVAASSYEQYF.

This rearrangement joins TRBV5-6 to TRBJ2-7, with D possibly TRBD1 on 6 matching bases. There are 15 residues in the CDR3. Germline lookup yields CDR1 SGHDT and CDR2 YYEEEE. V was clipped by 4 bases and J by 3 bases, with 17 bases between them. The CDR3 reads CASSATGTHYYEQYF. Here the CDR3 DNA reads TGTGCCAGCAGCGCAACAGGGACCCACTACTACGAGCAGTACTTC.

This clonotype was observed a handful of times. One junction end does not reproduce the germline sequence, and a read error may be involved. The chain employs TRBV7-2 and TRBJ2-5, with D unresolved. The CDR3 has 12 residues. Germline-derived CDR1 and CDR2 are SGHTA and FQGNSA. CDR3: CASSLANHWRHF. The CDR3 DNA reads TGTGCCAGCAGCTTAGCGAACCACTGGCGGCACTTC.

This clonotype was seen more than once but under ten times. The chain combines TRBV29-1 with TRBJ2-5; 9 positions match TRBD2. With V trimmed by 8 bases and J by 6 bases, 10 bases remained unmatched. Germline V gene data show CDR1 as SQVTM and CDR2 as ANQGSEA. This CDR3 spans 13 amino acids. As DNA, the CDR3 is TGCAGCACCCGGACTAGCGAATTAAAGACCCAGTACTTC. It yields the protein CSTRTSELKTQYF.

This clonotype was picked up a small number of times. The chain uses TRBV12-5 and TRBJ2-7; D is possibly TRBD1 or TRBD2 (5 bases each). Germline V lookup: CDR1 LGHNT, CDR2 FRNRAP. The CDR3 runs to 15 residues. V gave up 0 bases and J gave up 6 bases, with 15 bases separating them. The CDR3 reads CASGLVNGAVGEQYF. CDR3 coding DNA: TGTGCTAGTGGTTTGGTAAACGGGGCGGTAGGCGAGCAGTACTTC.

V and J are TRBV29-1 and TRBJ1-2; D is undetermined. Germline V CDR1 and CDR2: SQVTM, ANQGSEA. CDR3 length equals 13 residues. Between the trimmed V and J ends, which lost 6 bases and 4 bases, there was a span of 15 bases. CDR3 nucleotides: TGCAGCGTCTGGACCCTTAACGGCTATGGCTACACCTTC. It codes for CSVWTLNGYGYTF.

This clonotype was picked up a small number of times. CDR3: CSASRLIGEYTDTQYF. The CDR3 nucleotides read TGCAGTGCTAGTCGACTGATTGGGGAGTACACAGATACGCAGTATTTT. The gene calls are TRBV20-1 and TRBJ2-3; tentative D call: TRBD2 (5 bases). V was cut by 3 bases and J by 2 bases, with 18 bases left in between. The germline CDR1 and CDR2 sequences are DFQATT and SNEGSKA (reference sequence). The CDR3 runs to 16 residues.

The CDR3 coding sequence is TGTGCCAGCAGTTCCCTTTACAAAAACTCCTACGAGCAGTACTTC. Translating gives CASSSLYKNSYEQYF. This chain uses TRBV27 with TRBJ2-7; D unresolved. The CDR3 runs to 15 residues. Trimming pared 4 bases from V and 0 bases from J, leaving 13 bases between. The germline gives CDR1 MNHEY, CDR2 SMNVEV (reference sequence).

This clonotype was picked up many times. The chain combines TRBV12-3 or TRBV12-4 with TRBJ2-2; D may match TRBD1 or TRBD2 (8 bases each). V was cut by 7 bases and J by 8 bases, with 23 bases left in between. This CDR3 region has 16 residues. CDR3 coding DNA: TGTGCCAGCAAAAATAGCGGGACAGGTCCTCCGGGGGAGCTGTTTTTT. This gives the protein CASKNSGTGPPGELFF.

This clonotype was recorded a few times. CDR3 residues: CATSNLAGVTDEQFF. The CDR3 region has the DNA TGTGCCACCTCAAATCTAGCGGGAGTAACGGATGAGCAGTTCTTC. The chain has TRBV25-1 and TRBJ2-1; TRBD2 matches 10 bases. CDR3 length: 15 amino acids. The V segment lost 10 bases and the J segment 8 bases; nucleotides outside the gene matches: 14. Germline CDR1 reads MGHDK; CDR2 reads SYGVNS. Looking up the rest from reference TRBV25-1 and TRBJ2-1 gives the full variable domain: EADIYQTPRYLVIGTGKKITLECSQTMGHDKMYWYQQDPGMELHLIHYSYGVNSTEKGDLSSESTVSRIRTEHFPLTLESARPSHTSQYLCATSNLAGVTDEQFFGPGTRLTVL.

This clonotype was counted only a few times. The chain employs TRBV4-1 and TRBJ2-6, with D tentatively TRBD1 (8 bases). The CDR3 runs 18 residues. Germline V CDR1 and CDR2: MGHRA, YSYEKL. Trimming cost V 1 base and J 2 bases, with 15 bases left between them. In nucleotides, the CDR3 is TGCGCCAGCAGCCAAGTAGTAACAGGGGGGGCTGGGGCCAACGTCCTGACTTTC. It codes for CASSQVVTGGAGANVLTF.

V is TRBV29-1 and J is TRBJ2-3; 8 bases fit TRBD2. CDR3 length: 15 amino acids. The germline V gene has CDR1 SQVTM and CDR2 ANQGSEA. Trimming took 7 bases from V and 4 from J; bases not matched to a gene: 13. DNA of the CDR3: TGCAGCGCCACAACGACTAGCGTTAGGGCAGATACGCAGTATTTT. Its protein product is CSATTTSVRADTQYF.

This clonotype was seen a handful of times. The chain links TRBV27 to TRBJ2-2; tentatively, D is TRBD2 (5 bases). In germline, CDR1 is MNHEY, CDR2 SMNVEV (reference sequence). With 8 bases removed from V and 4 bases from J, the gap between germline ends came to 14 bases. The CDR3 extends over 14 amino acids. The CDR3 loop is CASRRRGSTGELFF. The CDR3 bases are TGTGCCAGCCGGCGGAGAGGGAGCACCGGGGAGCTGTTTTTT.

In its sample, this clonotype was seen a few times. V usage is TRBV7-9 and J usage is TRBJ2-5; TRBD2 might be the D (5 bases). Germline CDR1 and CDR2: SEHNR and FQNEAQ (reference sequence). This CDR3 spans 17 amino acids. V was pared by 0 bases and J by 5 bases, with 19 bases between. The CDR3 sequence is CASSLASPGRVSETQYF. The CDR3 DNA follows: TGTGCCAGCAGCTTAGCGAGCCCGGGAAGGGTGTCGGAGACCCAGTACTTC.

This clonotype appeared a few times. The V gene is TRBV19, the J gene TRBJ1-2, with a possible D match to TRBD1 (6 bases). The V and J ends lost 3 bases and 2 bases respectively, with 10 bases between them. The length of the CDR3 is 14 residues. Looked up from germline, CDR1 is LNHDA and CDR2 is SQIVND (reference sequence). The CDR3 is CASSMGQGNYGYTF. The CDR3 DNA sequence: TGTGCCAGTAGTATGGGACAAGGGAACTATGGCTACACCTTC.

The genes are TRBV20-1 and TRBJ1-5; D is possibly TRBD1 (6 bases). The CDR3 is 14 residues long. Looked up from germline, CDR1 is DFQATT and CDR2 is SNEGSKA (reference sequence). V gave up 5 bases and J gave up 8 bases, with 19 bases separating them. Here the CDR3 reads CSASDRRGMKPQHF. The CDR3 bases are TGCAGTGCTTCCGACAGGAGGGGGATGAAGCCCCAGCATTTT.

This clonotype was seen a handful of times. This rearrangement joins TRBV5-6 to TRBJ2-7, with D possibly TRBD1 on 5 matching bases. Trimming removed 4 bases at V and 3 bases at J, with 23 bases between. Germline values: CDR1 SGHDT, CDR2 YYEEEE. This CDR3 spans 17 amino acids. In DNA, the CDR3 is TGTGCCAGCAGCCCCAGACAGCCGACAACCCTATACTACGAGCAGTACTTC. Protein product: CASSPRQPTTLYYEQYF.

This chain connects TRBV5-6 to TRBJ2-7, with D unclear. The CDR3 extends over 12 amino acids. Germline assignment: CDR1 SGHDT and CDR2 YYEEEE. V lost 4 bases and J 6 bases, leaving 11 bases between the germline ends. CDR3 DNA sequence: TGTGCCAGCAGCATCAGCAGCAGCGAGCAGTACTTC. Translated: CASSISSSEQYF.

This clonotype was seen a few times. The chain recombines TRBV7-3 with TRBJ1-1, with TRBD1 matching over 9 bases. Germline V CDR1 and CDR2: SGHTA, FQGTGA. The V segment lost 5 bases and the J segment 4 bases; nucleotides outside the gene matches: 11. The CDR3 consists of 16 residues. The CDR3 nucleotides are TGTGCCAGCAGCCCGTTAGGGACAGGGAAGGCCACTGAAGCTTTCTTT. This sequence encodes CASSPLGTGKATEAFF.

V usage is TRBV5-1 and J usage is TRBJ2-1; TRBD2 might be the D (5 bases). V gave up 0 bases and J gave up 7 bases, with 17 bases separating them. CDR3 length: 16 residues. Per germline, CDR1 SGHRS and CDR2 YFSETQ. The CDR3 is CASSLGSRGWANEQFF. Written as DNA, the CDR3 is TGCGCCAGCAGCTTGGGGTCTAGAGGGTGGGCGAATGAGCAGTTCTTC.

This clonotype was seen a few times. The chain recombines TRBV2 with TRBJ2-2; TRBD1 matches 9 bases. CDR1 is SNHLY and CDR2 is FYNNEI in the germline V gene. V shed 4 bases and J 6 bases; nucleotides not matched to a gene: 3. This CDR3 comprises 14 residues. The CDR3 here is CASSVDRGAGELFF. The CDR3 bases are TGTGCCAGCAGTGTTGACAGGGGGGCCGGGGAGCTGTTTTTT.

The DNA of the CDR3 is TGTGCCAGCAGTTTGACTTCAGTAGGGGGGCGCAATCAGCCCCAGCATTTT. It specifies CASSLTSVGGRNQPQHF. The chain carries TRBV12-3 or TRBV12-4 and TRBJ1-5; maybe TRBD1 (6 bases). V lost 3 bases and J lost 2, with 17 bases in between. The CDR3 is 17 residues long.

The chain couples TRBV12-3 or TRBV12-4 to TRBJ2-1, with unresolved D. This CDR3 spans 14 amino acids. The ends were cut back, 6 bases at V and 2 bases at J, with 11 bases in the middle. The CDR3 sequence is CASSPPRPYNEQFF. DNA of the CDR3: TGTGCCAGCAGCCCTCCAAGACCCTACAATGAGCAGTTCTTC.

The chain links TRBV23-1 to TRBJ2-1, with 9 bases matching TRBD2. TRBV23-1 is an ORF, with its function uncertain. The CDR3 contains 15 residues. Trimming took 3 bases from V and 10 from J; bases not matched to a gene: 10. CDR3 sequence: CASSHSAGGVGEQFF. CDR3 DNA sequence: TGCGCCAGCAGTCACAGTGCGGGAGGGGTGGGAGAGCAGTTCTTC.